The 7 T cell receptor beta chains given below trace back to one sample, sequenced in a study of post-analysis software for immune sequencing data. These receptors are not linked to any known antigen. Whole-study findings and limits: Elevated frequency relative to controls characterized four or five TRBV segments in patients, TRBV5-6, TRBV5-1 and TRBV20-1 among them.

Prepared TCR beta cDNA libraries contained unique molecular identifiers. TCRdb re-analysed the PCR reads in MiXCR, keeping a single row per CDR3 protein. Here the sample spans about 540,000 distinct CDR3 sequences, around a third being singletons. Sequenced: blood. The receptors were sampled from a girl aged 2-17 years with multiple sclerosis.

This clonotype was seen only a few times. The chain combines TRBV7-8 with TRBJ2-7; 7 nucleotides line up with TRBD1. Germline V gene data show CDR1 as SGHVS and CDR2 as FQNEAQ. The junction had 9 bases not matched to a gene; V was cut back by 4 bases and J by 3 bases. The CDR3 is 15 amino acids. The CDR3: CASSSPRDSYYEQYF. The DNA of the CDR3 is TGTGCCAGCAGCTCCCCCCGGGACAGCTACTACGAGCAGTACTTC.

The V and J genes are TRBV7-2 and TRBJ2-4; TRBD2 matches at 8 bases. The CDR3 is made up of 15 amino acids. Germline CDR1 SGHTA, CDR2 FQGNSA. The V segment lost 4 bases and the J segment 4 bases; nucleotides outside the gene matches: 6. The CDR3 loop reads CASSSLGGGKNIQYF. The CDR3 region has the DNA TGTGCCAGCAGCTCGCTCGGCGGGGGGAAAAACATTCAGTACTTC. The full variable domain, in which reference TRBV7-2 and TRBJ2-4 provide the parts outside the CDR3, is GAGVSQSPSNKVTEKGKDVELRCDPISGHTALYWYRQSLGQGLEFLIYFQGNSAPDKSGLPSDRFSAERTGGSVSTLTIQRTQQEDSAVYLCASSSLGGGKNIQYFGAGTRLSVL.

This chain links TRBV27 with TRBJ2-3; D unclear. This CDR3 has 14 residues. Looked up from germline, CDR1 is MNHEY and CDR2 is SMNVEV (reference sequence). V lost 2 bases and J lost 0, with 6 bases in between. The CDR3 nucleotides are TGTGCCAGCAGTTTAATCAGGAGCACAGATACGCAGTATTTT. Translated: CASSLIRSTDTQYF.

The J gene is TRBJ2-5, the V gene TRBV7-9; TRBD2 aligns across 13 bases. The germline V gene has CDR1 SEHNR and CDR2 FQNEAQ (reference sequence). Germline trimming cut 5 bases from V and 2 bases from J; bases unmatched to any gene: 11. CDR3 length equals 18 residues. CDR3 sequence: CASSPGLAGAQSQETQYF. The CDR3 region has the DNA TGTGCCAGCAGCCCCGGACTAGCGGGGGCACAATCGCAAGAGACCCAGTACTTC. Based on the CDR3 plus reference TRBV7-9 and TRBJ2-5, the full variable domain is DTGVSQNPRHKITKRGQNVTFRCDPISEHNRLYWYRQTLGQGPEFLTYFQNEAQLEKSRLLSDRFSAERPKGSFSTLEIQRTEQGDSAMYLCASSPGLAGAQSQETQYFGPGTRLLVL.

The chain uses TRBV4-1 and TRBJ1-4, with 9 nucleotides matching TRBD1. The CDR3 spans 15 residues. The V and J ends lost 5 bases and 8 bases, in that order; junction bases with no gene match: 9. In germline, CDR1 is MGHRA, CDR2 YSYEKL. This chain's CDR3 is CASSLPGQGREKLFF. The CDR3 region has the DNA TGCGCCAGCAGCTTACCGGGACAGGGACGCGAAAAACTGTTTTTT.

This clonotype was observed a few times. The chain is built from TRBV12-3 or TRBV12-4 and TRBJ1-1; 7 bases agree with TRBD1. V was pared by 6 bases and J by 7 bases, with 8 bases of the junction left unmatched. CDR3 length equals 13 residues. CDR3 sequence reads: CASSPGQISEAFF. Written as DNA, the CDR3 is TGTGCCAGCAGCCCGGGACAGATTAGTGAAGCTTTCTTT.

The genes are TRBV20-1 and TRBJ1-5; 8 nucleotides line up with TRBD1. After removal of 5 bases from V and 1 base from J, the junction contained 7 bases not matched to a gene. This CDR3 comprises 15 residues. The germline V gene has CDR1 DFQATT and CDR2 SNEGSKA (reference sequence). The CDR3 region is CSASTGVVSNQPQHF. CDR3 bases: TGCAGTGCTTCGACAGGGGTGGTGAGCAATCAGCCCCAGCATTTT.